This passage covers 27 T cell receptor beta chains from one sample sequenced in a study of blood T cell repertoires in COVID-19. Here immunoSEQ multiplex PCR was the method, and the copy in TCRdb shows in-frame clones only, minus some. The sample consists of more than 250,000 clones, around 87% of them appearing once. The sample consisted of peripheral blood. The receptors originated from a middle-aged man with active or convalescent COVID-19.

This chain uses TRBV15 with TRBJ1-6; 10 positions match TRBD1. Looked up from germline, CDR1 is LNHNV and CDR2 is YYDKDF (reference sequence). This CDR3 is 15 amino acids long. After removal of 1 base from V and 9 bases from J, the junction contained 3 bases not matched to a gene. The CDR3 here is CATSRATGGGSPLHF. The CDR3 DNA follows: TGTGCCACCAGCAGAGCGACAGGGGGCGGTTCACCCCTCCACTTT.

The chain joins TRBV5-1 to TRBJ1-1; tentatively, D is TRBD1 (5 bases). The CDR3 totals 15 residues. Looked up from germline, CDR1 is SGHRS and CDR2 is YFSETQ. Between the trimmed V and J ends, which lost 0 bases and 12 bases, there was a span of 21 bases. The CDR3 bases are TGCGCCAGCAGCTTGGGGACTTCAGGAGGGGACCAAACTTTCTTT. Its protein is CASSLGTSGGDQTFF.

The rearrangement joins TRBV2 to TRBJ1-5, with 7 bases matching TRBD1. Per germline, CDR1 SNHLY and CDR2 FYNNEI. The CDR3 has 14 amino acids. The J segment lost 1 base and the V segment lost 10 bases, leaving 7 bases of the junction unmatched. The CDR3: CATKGALSNQPQHF. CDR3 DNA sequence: TGTGCCACCAAGGGGGCCCTCAGCAATCAGCCCCAGCATTTT.

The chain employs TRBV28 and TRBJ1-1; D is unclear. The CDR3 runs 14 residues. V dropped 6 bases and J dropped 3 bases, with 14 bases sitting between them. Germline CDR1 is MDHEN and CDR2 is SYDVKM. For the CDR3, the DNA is TGTGCCAGCAGCATTGTGCGTCGGTACACTGAAGCTTTCTTT. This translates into CASSIVRRYTEAFF.

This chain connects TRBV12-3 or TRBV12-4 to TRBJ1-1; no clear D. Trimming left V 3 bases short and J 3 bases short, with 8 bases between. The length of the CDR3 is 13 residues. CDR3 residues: CASSFTGDTEAFF. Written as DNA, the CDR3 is TGTGCCAGCAGTTTTACCGGAGACACTGAAGCTTTCTTT.

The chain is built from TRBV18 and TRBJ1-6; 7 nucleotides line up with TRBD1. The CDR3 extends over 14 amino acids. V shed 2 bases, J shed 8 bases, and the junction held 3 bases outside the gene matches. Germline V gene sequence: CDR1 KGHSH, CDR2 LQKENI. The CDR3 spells CASSPSQGDSPLHF. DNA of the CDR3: TGTGCCAGCTCACCATCGCAGGGGGATTCACCCCTCCACTTT.

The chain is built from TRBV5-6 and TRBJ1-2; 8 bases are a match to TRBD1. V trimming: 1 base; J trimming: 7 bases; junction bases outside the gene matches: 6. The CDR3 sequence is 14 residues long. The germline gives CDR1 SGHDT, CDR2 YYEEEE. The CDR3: CASSLSADRGGYTF. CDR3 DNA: TGTGCCAGCAGCTTGAGCGCCGACAGGGGTGGCTACACCTTC. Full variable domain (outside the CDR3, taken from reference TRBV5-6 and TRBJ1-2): DAGVTQSPTHLIKTRGQQVTLRCSPKSGHDTVSWYQQALGQGPQFIFQYYEEEERQRGNFPDRFSGHQFPNYSSELNVNALLLGDSALYLCASSLSADRGGYTFGSGTRLTVV.

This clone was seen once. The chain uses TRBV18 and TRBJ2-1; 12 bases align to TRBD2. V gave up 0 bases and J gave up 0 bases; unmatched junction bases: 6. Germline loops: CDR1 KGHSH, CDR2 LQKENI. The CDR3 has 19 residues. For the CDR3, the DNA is TGTGCCAGCTCACCACCCACTGGACTAGCGGGGAGCTCCTACAATGAGCAGTTCTTC. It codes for CASSPPTGLAGSSYNEQFF.

CDR3 in amino acids: CASSVDTINTEAFF. Here the CDR3 DNA reads TGTGCCAGCAGCGTGGACACGATAAACACTGAAGCTTTCTTT. The chain employs TRBV7-3 and TRBJ1-1, with D perhaps TRBD1 (5 bases). Deletions cut 5 bases from V and 2 bases from J, with 12 bases between. The CDR3 length is 14 residues. Germline V gene data show CDR1 as SGHTA and CDR2 as FQGTGA.

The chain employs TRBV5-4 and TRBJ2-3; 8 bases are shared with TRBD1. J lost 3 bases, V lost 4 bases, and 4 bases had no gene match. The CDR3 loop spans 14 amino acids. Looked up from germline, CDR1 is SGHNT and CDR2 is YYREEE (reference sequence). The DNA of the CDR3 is TGTGCCAGCAGCATTCGACAGGGGACAGATACGCAGTATTTT. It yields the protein CASSIRQGTDTQYF.

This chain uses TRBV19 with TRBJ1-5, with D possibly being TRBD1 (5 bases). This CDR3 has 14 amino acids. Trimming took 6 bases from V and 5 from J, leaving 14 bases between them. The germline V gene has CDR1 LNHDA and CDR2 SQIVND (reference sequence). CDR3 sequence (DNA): TGTGCCAGTAGCCGGGGGACGTCTTATCAGCCCCAGCATTTT. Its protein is CASSRGTSYQPQHF.

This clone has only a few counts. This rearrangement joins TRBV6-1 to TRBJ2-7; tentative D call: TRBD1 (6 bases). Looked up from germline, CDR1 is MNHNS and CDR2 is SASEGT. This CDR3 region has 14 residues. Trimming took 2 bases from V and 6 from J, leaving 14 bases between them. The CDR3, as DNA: TGTGCCAGCAGTGAATGGGCAGGGGTTTCCGAGCAGTACTTC. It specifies CASSEWAGVSEQYF.

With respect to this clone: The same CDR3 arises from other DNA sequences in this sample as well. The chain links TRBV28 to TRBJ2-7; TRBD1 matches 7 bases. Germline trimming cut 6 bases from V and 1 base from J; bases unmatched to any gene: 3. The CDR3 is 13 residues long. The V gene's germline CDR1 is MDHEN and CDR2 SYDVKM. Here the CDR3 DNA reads TGTGCCAGCAGCCCGGGACAGTCCTACGAGCAGTACTTC. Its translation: CASSPGQSYEQYF.

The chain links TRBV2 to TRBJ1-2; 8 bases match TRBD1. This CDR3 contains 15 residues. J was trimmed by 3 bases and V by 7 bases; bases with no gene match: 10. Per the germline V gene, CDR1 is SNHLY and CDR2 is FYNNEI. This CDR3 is CASTTVPGGYYGYTF. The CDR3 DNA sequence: TGTGCCAGCACAACAGTCCCAGGGGGCTACTATGGCTACACCTTC.

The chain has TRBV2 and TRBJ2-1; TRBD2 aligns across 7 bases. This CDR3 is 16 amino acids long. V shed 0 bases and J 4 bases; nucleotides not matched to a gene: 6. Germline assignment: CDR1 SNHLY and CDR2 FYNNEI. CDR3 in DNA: TGTGCCAGCAGTGAAGCGCGGCAGGGACTATACAATGAGCAGTTCTTC. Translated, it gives CASSEARQGLYNEQFF.

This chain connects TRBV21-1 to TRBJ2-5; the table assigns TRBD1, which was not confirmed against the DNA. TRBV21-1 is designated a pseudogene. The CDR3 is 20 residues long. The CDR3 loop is CASSLGASNRDRGGRETQYF. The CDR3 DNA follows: TGTGCCAGCAGCCTCGGGGCCTCGAACCGGGACAGGGGAGGTAGGGAGACCCAGTACTTC.

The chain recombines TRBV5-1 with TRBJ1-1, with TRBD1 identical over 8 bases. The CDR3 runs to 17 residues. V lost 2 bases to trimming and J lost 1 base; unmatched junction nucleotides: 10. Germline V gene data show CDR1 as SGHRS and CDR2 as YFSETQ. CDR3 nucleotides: TGCGCCAGCAGCTTCAGGGGGCAATTAGGTAGGAACACTGAAGCTTTCTTT. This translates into CASSFRGQLGRNTEAFF.

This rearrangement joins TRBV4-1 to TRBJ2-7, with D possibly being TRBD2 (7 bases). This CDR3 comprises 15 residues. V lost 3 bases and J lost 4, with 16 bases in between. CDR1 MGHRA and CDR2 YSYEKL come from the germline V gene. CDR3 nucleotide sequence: TGCGCCAGCAGCCACCAGAGCGGGACACTTTACGAGCAGTACTTC. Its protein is CASSHQSGTLYEQYF.

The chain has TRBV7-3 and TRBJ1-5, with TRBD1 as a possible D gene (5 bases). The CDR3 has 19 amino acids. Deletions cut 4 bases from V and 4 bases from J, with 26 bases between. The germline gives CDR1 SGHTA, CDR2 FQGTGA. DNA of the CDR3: TGTGCCAGCAGCTCGAACATGATTTGGGGGAGGGAAGGTAATCAGCCCCAGCATTTT. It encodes CASSSNMIWGREGNQPQHF. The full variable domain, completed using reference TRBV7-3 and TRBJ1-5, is GAGVSQTPSNKVTEKGKYVELRCDPISGHTALYWYRQSLGQGPEFLIYFQGTGAADDSGLPNDRFFAVRPEGSVSTLKIQRTERGDSAVYLCASSSNMIWGREGNQPQHFGDGTRLSIL.

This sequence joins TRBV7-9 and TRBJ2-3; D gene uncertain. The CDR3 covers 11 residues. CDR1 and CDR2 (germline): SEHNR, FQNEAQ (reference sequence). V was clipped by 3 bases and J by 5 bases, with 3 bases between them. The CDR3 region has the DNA TGTGCCAGCAGCTTCGGAGATACGCAGTATTTT. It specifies CASSFGDTQYF.

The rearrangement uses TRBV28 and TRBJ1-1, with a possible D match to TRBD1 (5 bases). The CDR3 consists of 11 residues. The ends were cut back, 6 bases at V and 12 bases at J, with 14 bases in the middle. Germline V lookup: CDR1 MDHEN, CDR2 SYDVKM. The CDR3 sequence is CASRSGGLTFF. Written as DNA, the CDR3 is TGTGCCAGCAGGTCCGGGGGACTAACTTTCTTT.

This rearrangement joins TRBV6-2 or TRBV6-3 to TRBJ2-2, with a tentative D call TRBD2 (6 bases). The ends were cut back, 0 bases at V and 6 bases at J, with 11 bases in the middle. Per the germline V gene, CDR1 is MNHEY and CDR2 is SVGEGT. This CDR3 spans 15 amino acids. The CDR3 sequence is CASSYSLATAGELFF. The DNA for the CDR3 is TGTGCCAGCAGTTACTCCCTAGCGACGGCCGGGGAGCTGTTTTTT.

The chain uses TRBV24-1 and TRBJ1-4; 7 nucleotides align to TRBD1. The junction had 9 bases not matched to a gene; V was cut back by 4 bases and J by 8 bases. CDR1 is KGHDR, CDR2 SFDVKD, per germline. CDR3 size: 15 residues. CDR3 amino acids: CATSDPTGTGEKLFF. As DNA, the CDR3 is TGTGCCACCAGTGACCCGACAGGGACGGGAGAAAAACTGTTTTTT.

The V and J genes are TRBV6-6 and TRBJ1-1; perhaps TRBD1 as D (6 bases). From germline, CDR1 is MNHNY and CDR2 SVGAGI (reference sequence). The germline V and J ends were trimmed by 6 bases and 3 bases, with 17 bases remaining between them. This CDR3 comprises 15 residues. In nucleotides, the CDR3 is TGTGCCAGCAGCCCGATACGCAGGGGAGACACTGAAGCTTTCTTT. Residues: CASSPIRRGDTEAFF.

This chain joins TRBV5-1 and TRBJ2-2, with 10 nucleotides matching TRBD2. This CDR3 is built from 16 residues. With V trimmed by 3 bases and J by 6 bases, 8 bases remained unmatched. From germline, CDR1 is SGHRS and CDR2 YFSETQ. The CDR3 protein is CASSWSGGARAGELFF. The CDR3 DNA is TGCGCCAGCAGCTGGAGCGGGGGGGCCAGAGCCGGGGAGCTGTTTTTT. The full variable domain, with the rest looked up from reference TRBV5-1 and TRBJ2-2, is KAGVTQTPRYLIKTRGQQVTLSCSPISGHRSVSWYQQTPGQGLQFLFEYFSETQRNKGNFPGRFSGRQFSNSRSEMNVSTLELGDSALYLCASSWSGGARAGELFFGEGSRLTVL.

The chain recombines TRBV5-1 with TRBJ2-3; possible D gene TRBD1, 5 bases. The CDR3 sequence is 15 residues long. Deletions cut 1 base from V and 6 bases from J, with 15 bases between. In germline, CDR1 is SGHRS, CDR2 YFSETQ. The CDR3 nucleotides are TGCGCCAGCAGCTTGACAGGCTCCGGGTGGGATACGCAGTATTTT. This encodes CASSLTGSGWDTQYF.

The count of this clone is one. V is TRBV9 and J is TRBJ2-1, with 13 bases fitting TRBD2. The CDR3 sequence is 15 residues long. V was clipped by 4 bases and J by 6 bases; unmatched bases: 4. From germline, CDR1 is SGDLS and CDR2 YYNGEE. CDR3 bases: TGTGCCAGCAGCCGAACTAGCGGGGGGGCCAATGAGCAGTTCTTC. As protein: CASSRTSGGANEQFF.